The clone carrying this T cell receptor beta chain was recorded only once. A spike-in of synthetic TCR analog templates was added to each PCR. Clones were read by immunoSEQ multiplex PCR, and TCRdb kept only the in-frame ones, dropping some. The data hold over 100,000 clones, with 80% to 95% observed a single time. This specimen comes from a study of PD-L1 blockade in urothelial cancer. Background on the study: Study patients had been treated with 0 to 3 previous chemotherapy regimens. T cell content in blood samples showed a median of around 140,000.

The V end lost 3 bases, the J end lost 1 base, and 8 bases lay between the germline ends. Germline V gene sequence: CDR1 SQVTM, CDR2 ANQGSEA. CDR3 length equals 13 residues. The sample's time point: peripheral blood 6 weeks after treatment start. The chain carries TRBV29-1 and TRBJ2-3; a weak D match, TRBD1 (5 bases). The TCR was taken from a man between 60 and 70 years old with urothelial cancer. The sequenced sample was PBMCs, obtained around atezolizumab (anti-PD-L1) treatment. The CDR3 nucleotides are TGCAGCGTTGATTTCAGGGGCACAGATACGCAGTATTTT. Residues: CSVDFRGTDTQYF.